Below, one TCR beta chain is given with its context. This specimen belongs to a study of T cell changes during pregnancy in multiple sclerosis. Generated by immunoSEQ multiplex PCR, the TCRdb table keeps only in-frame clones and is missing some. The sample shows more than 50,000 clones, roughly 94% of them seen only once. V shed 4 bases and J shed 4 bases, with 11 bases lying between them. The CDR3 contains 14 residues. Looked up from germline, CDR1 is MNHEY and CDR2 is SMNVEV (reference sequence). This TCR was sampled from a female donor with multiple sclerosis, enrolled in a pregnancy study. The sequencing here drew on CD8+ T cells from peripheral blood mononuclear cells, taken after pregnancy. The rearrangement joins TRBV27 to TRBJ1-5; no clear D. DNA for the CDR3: TGTGCCAGCAGTTCTGGGAGCCCGAATCAGCCCCAGCATTTT. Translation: CASSSGSPNQPQHF.